Each of the 19 T cell receptor beta chains below was sequenced from the same sample in a study of cytomegalovirus exposure and HLA in healthy donors. With 60 Vbeta and 13 Jbeta primers, the PCR was carried out. The method was immunoSEQ multiplex PCR; TCRdb's version includes in-frame clones alone and lacks a portion of them. Here the sample spans fewer than 150,000 clones, 74% being singletons. Specimen: PBMCs. These receptors were taken from a woman between 40 and 55 years old in good health and CMV-seropositive.

Concerning this clone itself: Other DNA variants within this sample encode the same CDR3. CDR3 sequence (DNA): TGTGCCAGCAGCTTTCGGGGGGGCCAAGAGACCCAGTACTTC. This gives the protein CASSFRGGQETQYF. The chain employs TRBV11-2 and TRBJ2-5; 8 bases align to TRBD2. Looked up from germline, CDR1 is SGHAT and CDR2 is FQNNGV. This CDR3 is 14 amino acids long. V trimming: 3 bases; J trimming: 1 base; junction bases outside the gene matches: 1.

The chain links TRBV4-1 to TRBJ2-5, with 10 bases fitting TRBD2. The CDR3 is 18 amino acids. Germline lookup yields CDR1 MGHRA and CDR2 YSYEKL. The V segment lost 4 bases and the J segment 5 bases; nucleotides outside the gene matches: 16. The CDR3 coding sequence is TGCGCCAGCAGCCCAAGGGGCCGTCAGCGGGGGGGCCGGGAGACCCAGTACTTC. Encoded protein: CASSPRGRQRGGRETQYF.

A few counts support this clone. The chain combines TRBV9 with TRBJ1-3, with D possibly being TRBD1 (5 bases). CDR1 is SGDLS and CDR2 is YYNGEE in the germline V gene. CDR3 length: 15 residues. Trimming left V 2 bases short and J 0 bases short, with 9 bases between. The CDR3 loop reads CASSVTGSSGNTIYF. The DNA for the CDR3 is TGTGCCAGCAGCGTTACAGGTAGCTCTGGAAACACCATATATTTT.

The J gene is TRBJ1-5, the V gene TRBV23-1; 11 bases are a match to TRBD1. TRBV23-1 is classed as an ORF, of uncertain function. V trimming: 4 bases; J trimming: 5 bases; junction bases outside the gene matches: 19. The CDR3 has 20 residues. CDR3 DNA sequence: TGCGCCAGCAGTCCCTACCCATCCCACTGGACAGGGGGCGAGGATCAGCCCCAGCATTTT. Encoded protein: CASSPYPSHWTGGEDQPQHF.

For the CDR3, the DNA is TGTGCCATCGGGGCAGGGTTGGAGAACACTGAAGCTTTCTTT. It codes for CAIGAGLENTEAFF. The chain joins TRBV10-3 to TRBJ1-1; possibly TRBD1 for D (5 bases). The CDR3 spans 14 residues. The germline gives CDR1 ENHRY, CDR2 SYGVKD. V shed 8 bases and J shed 1 base, with 14 bases lying between them.

This clone was observed a few times. The rearrangement uses TRBV6-5 and TRBJ1-3; D uncertain. Germline CDR1 reads MNHEY; CDR2 reads SVGAGI. Trimming took 2 bases from V and 0 from J, leaving 11 bases between them. CDR3 length: 16 residues. DNA for the CDR3: TGTGCCAGCAGTTACGCTGTTTGGAGCTCTGGAAACACCATATATTTT. As protein: CASSYAVWSSGNTIYF.

The gene calls are TRBV23-1 and TRBJ2-4; D may be TRBD1 (6 bases). TRBV23-1 falls under the ORF class, with uncertain function. The CDR3 runs to 15 residues. Trimming removed 2 bases at V and 9 bases at J, with 17 bases between. The CDR3 region is CASSQQSGTSSIQYF. DNA for the CDR3: TGCGCCAGCAGTCAACAATCCGGGACAAGTTCCATTCAGTACTTC.

The chain recombines TRBV6-4 with TRBJ2-7, with TRBD2 matching over 10 bases. This CDR3 has 15 residues. J lost 4 bases, V lost 6 bases, and 9 bases had no gene match. Germline V gives CDR1 MRHNA, CDR2 SNTAGT. Here the CDR3 reads CASSAGTSEVYEQYF. In DNA, the CDR3 is TGTGCCAGCAGCGCCGGGACTAGCGAGGTTTACGAGCAGTACTTC.

The rearrangement uses TRBV5-1 and TRBJ2-3; 7 positions match TRBD2. The CDR3 consists of 15 residues. With V trimmed by 4 bases and J by 2 bases, 7 bases remained unmatched. Germline V gives CDR1 SGHRS, CDR2 YFSETQ. CDR3 residues: CASSGLVGTTDTQYF. CDR3 DNA sequence: TGCGCCAGCAGCGGACTAGTAGGTACCACAGATACGCAGTATTTT.

This clone was recorded a few times. The rearrangement uses TRBV7-3 and TRBJ1-1, with D possibly being TRBD1 (6 bases). The V gene lost 3 bases and the J gene lost 1 base, with 15 bases spanning the gap. CDR3 length equals 16 residues. CDR1 and CDR2 from the germline V gene are SGHTA and FQGTGA. Written as DNA, the CDR3 is TGTGCCAGCAGCTTGGGGGCCGCACAGTCGAACACTGAAGCTTTCTTT. This encodes CASSLGAAQSNTEAFF.

The chain carries TRBV6-5 and TRBJ2-2, with D possibly being TRBD1 (6 bases). CDR3 length: 15 residues. The germline V gene has CDR1 MNHEY and CDR2 SVGAGI. V was shortened by 6 bases and J by 0 bases, with 11 bases between the two germline ends. CDR3 coding DNA: TGTGCCAGCAGCAGGGGACGCCCGAACACCGGGGAGCTGTTTTTT. It is translated as CASSRGRPNTGELFF.

DNA of the CDR3: TGTGCTAGTGGTTTGTCCCCACCGGAGGCCTCTGGGGGCTACACCTTC. It codes for CASGLSPPEASGGYTF. V and J are TRBV12-5 and TRBJ1-2; D not resolved. Germline-derived CDR1 and CDR2 are LGHNT and FRNRAP. V was shortened by 2 bases and J by 8 bases, with 21 bases between the two germline ends. The CDR3 sequence is 16 residues long.

This rearrangement joins TRBV9 to TRBJ2-3; 8 nucleotides agree with TRBD2. Losses at the gene ends were 3 bases for V and 0 bases for J; bases not matched to a gene: 18. The germline V gene encodes CDR1 SGDLS and CDR2 YYNGEE. The CDR3 sequence is 20 residues long. CDR3 coding DNA: TGTGCCAGCAGCGCCTGGGGGAGCGGGGGAGCCTTCTCTAGCACAGATACGCAGTATTTT. Its translation is CASSAWGSGGAFSSTDTQYF.

The rearrangement links TRBV2 to TRBJ2-2, with TRBD2 identical over 16 bases. V gave up 7 bases and J gave up 5 bases; unmatched junction bases: 7. Germline CDR1 reads SNHLY; CDR2 reads FYNNEI. The length of the CDR3 is 17 residues. Here the CDR3 reads CASNPGLAGGVTGELFF. In DNA form, the CDR3 reads TGTGCCAGCAATCCGGGACTAGCGGGAGGGGTGACCGGGGAGCTGTTTTTT. Full variable domain (remainder filled in from reference TRBV2 and TRBJ2-2): EPEVTQTPSHQVTQMGQEVILRCVPISNHLYFYWYRQILGQKVEFLVSFYNNEISEKSEIFDDQFSVERPDGSNFTLKIRSTKLEDSAMYFCASNPGLAGGVTGELFFGEGSRLTVL.

The chain has TRBV13 and TRBJ1-2; 8 bases are shared with TRBD1. Germline CDR1 reads PRHDT; CDR2 reads FYEKMQ (reference sequence). The CDR3 is 16 amino acids. V was clipped by 3 bases and J by 3 bases; unmatched bases: 9. This CDR3 reads CASSFQLTGVDYGYTF. CDR3 bases: TGTGCCAGCAGCTTCCAACTGACAGGGGTTGACTATGGCTACACCTTC.

V gene TRBV25-1 combines with J gene TRBJ2-1; TRBD2 agrees at 10 bases. CDR1 and CDR2 from the germline V gene are MGHDK and SYGVNS. Trimming took 6 bases from V and 5 from J; bases not matched to a gene: 7. This CDR3 region has 15 residues. Written as DNA, the CDR3 is TGTGCCAGCAGCGCAACGGGACTAGCGCACAATGAGCAGTTCTTC. Its protein product is CASSATGLAHNEQFF.

The J gene is TRBJ2-1, the V gene TRBV5-8, with D unclear. The CDR3 spans 16 residues. Germline V gene lookup returns CDR1 SGHTS and CDR2 YDEGEE. V shed 4 bases and J shed 0 bases, with 14 bases lying between them. CDR3 sequence: CASSIKLPRSYNEQFF. CDR3 DNA: TGTGCCAGCAGCATTAAGCTCCCTCGCTCCTACAATGAGCAGTTCTTC.

With regard to this clone: One end of the junction fails to match germline, which may point to a read error. The J gene is TRBJ1-1, the V gene TRBV7-9; 7 bases fit TRBD1. Germline values: CDR1 SEHNR, CDR2 FQNEAQ (reference sequence). The CDR3 is 17 residues long. CDR3 protein: CSSSSILSQGLNTEAFF. The CDR3, as DNA: TGTTCCAGCAGCTCCATTCTTTCACAGGGGTTGAACACTGAAGCTTTCTTT.

The chain combines TRBV9 with TRBJ2-1, with 11 bases that match TRBD2. Trimming took 4 bases from V and 8 from J; bases not matched to a gene: 14. Germline V gene sequence: CDR1 SGDLS, CDR2 YYNGEE. The CDR3 has 17 amino acids. The CDR3 sequence is CASSFHSLAGVMDEQFF. The DNA for the CDR3 is TGTGCCAGCAGCTTCCATTCACTAGCGGGAGTTATGGATGAGCAGTTCTTC.